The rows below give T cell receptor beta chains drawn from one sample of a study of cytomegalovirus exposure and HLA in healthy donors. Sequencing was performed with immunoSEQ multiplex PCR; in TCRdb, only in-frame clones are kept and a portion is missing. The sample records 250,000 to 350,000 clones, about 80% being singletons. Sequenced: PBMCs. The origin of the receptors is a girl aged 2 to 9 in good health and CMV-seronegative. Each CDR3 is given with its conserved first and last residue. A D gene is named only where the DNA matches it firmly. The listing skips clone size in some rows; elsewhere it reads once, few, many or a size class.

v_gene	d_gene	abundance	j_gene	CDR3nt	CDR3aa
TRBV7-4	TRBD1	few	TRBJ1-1	TGTGCCAGCAGCTTAGAGACAGGGGGCGAATCCATGAACACTGAAGCTTTCTTT	CASSLETGGESMNTEAFF
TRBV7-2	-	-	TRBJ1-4	TGTGCCAGCAGCCCCCGCGGGAAGGGAAAACTGTTTTTT	CASSPRGKGKLFF
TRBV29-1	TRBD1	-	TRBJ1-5	TGCAGCGTCGGACAGGAGAATCAGCCCCAGCATTTT	CSVGQENQPQHF
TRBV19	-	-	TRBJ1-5	TGTGCCAGTAGTTTAGGGGCGCTTCAGCCCCAGCATTTT	CASSLGALQPQHF
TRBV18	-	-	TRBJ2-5	TGTGCCAGCTCACCCTTCAATGGGGGGCAAGAGACCCAGTACTTC	CASSPFNGGQETQYF
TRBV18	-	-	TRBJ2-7	TGTGCCAGCTCACCATTCGGCAGGGTATACTACGAGCAGTACTTC	CASSPFGRVYYEQYF
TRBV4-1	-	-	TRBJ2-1	TGCGCCAGCACCCCAAGAGGATTACTAGGACGCTACAATGAGCAGTTCTTC	CASTPRGLLGRYNEQFF
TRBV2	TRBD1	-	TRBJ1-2	TGTGCCACCTGGAGCCGGGACAGTTATGGCTACACCTTC	CATWSRDSYGYTF
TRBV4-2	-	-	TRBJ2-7	TGTGCCAGCAGCAGTCAGGGGGGCCCCCACGAGCAGTACTTC	CASSSQGGPHEQYF
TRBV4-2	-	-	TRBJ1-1	TGTGCCAGCAAAGAGGAGGGAGGGACTGAAGCTTTCTTT	CASKEEGGTEAFF
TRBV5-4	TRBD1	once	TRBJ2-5	TGTGCCAGCAGCTGGTGGGGGACAGGGGAAGAGACCCAGTACTTC	CASSWWGTGEETQYF
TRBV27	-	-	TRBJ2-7	TGTGCCAGCAGTTCCCAAACAGGGAGTACTACGAGTATGCAGTACTTC	CASSSQTGSTTSMQYF
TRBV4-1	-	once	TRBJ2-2	TGCGCCAGCAGCCTCTACAGGGTCGCGAACACCGGGGAGCTGTTTTTT	CASSLYRVANTGELFF
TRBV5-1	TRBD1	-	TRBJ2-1	TGCGCCAGCTTTCCTGACAGGGCTAGGATTGAGCAGTTCTTC	CASFPDRARIEQFF
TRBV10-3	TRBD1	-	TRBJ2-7	TGTGCCATCAGTGACGGACAGGGGGCTACCTACGAGCAGTACTTC	CAISDGQGATYEQYF
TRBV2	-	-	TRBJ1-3	TGTGCCAGCAGGGAGAGATGGCTCCCTGGAAACACCATATATTTT	CASRERWLPGNTIYF
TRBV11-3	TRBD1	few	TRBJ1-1	TGTGCCAGCAGCAGGTCCGGGACAGAGAAATATGGTTCGCAGGGCACTGAAGCTTTCTTT	CASSRSGTEKYGSQGTEAFF
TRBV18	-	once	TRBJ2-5	TGTGCCAGCTCACCGGGGCAAGCGCCGGAGACCCAGTACTTC	CASSPGQAPETQYF
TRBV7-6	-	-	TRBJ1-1	TGTGCCAGCAGCTTAGGCAGGCTGGATGAAGCTTTCTTT	CASSLGRLDEAFF
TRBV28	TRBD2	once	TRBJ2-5	TGTGCCAGCAGCAAAAGAGCGGGGGGCCAAGAGACCCAGTACTTC	CASSKRAGGQETQYF
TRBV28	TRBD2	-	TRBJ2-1	TGTGCCAGCTGGGCGGGAGGGCCACCTGAGCAGTTCTTC	CASWAGGPPEQFF
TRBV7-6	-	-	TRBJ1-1	TGTGCCAGCAGCTTGCAGGATGACACTGAAGCTTTCTTT	CASSLQDDTEAFF
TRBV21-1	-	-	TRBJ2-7	TGTGCCACCGAACCTGGGGGACAGGGGGCTGCCGCTCCCTACGAGCAGTACTTC	CATEPGGQGAAAPYEQYF
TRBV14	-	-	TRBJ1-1	TGTGCCAGCAGTGGAGGGAGGGGTGAAGCTTTCTTT	CASSGGRGEAFF
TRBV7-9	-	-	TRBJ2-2	TGTGCCAGCAGCTGGTCCGGGACAAAAGACACCGGGGAGCTGTTTTTT	CASSWSGTKDTGELFF
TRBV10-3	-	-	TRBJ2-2	TGTGCCATCAGTGTCGGACAGAGGAACACCGGGGAGCTGTTTTTT	CAISVGQRNTGELFF
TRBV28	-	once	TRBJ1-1	TGTGCCAGCAGACCAGGGTTCGGCACTGAAGCTTTCTTT	CASRPGFGTEAFF
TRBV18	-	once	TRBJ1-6	TGTGCCAGCTCACCGAACAGGGATTCACCCCTCCACTTT	CASSPNRDSPLHF
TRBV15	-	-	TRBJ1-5	TGTGCCACCAGCAGCACAAGATATAGCAATCAGCCCCAGCATTTT	CATSSTRYSNQPQHF
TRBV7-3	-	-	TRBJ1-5	TGTGCCAGCAGCTTAATTCCAGGGCAGCCCCAGCATTTT	CASSLIPGQPQHF
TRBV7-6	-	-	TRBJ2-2	TGTGCCAGCAGCTCCCCAGGCGGGGAGCTGTTTTTT	CASSSPGGELFF
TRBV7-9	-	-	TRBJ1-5	TGTGCCAGCAGCTCAGCCCAGCGGGGGAACAATCAGCCCCAGCATTTT	CASSSAQRGNNQPQHF
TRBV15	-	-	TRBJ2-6	TGTGCCACCAGCAGAGCGCCAGGGGCAGCTGGGGCCAACGTCCTGACTTTC	CATSRAPGAAGANVLTF
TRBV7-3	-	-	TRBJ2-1	TGTGCCAGCAGCTTAACTGCCAGCAATGAGCAGTTCTTC	CASSLTASNEQFF
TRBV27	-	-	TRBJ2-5	TGTGCCAGCAGTTTGCGGAGTCCCCGCCAGACCCAGTACTTC	CASSLRSPRQTQYF
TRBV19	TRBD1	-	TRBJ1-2	TGTGCCAGTAGTATAGGGGGGACAGATCGTGCAAGAGGCTACACCTTC	CASSIGGTDRARGYTF
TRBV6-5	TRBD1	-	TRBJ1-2	TGTGCCAGCACCCGGGACAGGGAGGGAGGCTACACCTTC	CASTRDREGGYTF
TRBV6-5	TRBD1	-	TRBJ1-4	TGTGCCAGCAGTTACCGCCCACAGGGGAAGGAAAAACTGTTTTTT	CASSYRPQGKEKLFF
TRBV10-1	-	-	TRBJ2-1	TGCGCCAGCAGTGAGTCTGGGTCGCGGTACAATGAGCAGTTCTTC	CASSESGSRYNEQFF
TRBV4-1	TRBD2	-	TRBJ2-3	TGCGCCAGCAGCCACGTAAGACTAGCGGGAGGCCCCCGGGGAGATACGCAGTATTTT	CASSHVRLAGGPRGDTQYF
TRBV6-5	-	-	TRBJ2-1	TGTGCCAGCAGTTTACCTACCCCCGGGAGAGGGAATGAGCAGTTCTTC	CASSLPTPGRGNEQFF
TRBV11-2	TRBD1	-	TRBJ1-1	TGTGCCAGCAGTCGGACAGGGCTGAGGAGCACTGAAGCTTTCTTT	CASSRTGLRSTEAFF
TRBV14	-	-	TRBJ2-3	TGTGCCAGCAGCCAAGTTCACGGCGGGGGCACGGGACCAGGAGCAGATACGCAGTATTTT	CASSQVHGGGTGPGADTQYF
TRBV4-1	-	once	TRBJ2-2	TGCGCCAGCAGCCGACTAACCCAGCAGAACACCGGGGAGCTGTTTTTT	CASSRLTQQNTGELFF
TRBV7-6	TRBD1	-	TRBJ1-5	TGTGCCAGCAGCGCCGGACAGGGGATTGGAAGCAATCAGCCCCAGCATTTT	CASSAGQGIGSNQPQHF
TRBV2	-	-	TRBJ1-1	TGTGCCAGCACTACTAGGGCCGGCACTGAAGCTTTCTTT	CASTTRAGTEAFF
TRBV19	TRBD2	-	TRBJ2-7	TGTGCCAGTAGTATAGCGGGACTAGCGGGCCACTACGAGCAGTACTTC	CASSIAGLAGHYEQYF
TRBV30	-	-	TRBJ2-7	TGTGCCTGGGGACGACTAGGGAACTACGAGCAGTACTTC	CAWGRLGNYEQYF
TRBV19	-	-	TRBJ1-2	TGTGCCAGTAGTTTCGGACAGAACTATGGCTACACCTTC	CASSFGQNYGYTF
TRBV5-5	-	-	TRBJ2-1	TGTGCCAGCAGCTTCCCCAGTTCATACAATGAGCAGTTCTTC	CASSFPSSYNEQFF
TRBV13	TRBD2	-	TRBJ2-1	TGTGCCAGCAGCCTACCCCCCAGCGGGGATTACAATGAGCAGTTCTTC	CASSLPPSGDYNEQFF
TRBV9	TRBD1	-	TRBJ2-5	TGTGCCAGCAGCGTAGACCCTGGGACAGGGGGCGGAGAGACCCAGTACTTC	CASSVDPGTGGGETQYF
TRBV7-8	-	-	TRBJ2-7	TGTGCCAGCAGCTTACATCGGGTGGGCTCCTACGAGCAGTACTTC	CASSLHRVGSYEQYF
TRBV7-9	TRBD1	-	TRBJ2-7	TGTGCCAGCAGTCGGACAGGGGACTACGAGCAGTACTTC	CASSRTGDYEQYF
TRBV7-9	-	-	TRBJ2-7	TGTGCCAGCAGCCTCCCCCCTTACGAGCAGTACTTC	CASSLPPYEQYF